The entry below describes one TCR beta chain. The target antigen is unknown. These data belong to a study of molecular identifiers for immune sequencing clone quantification. Points from the study as a whole: In CMV-specific effectors, clones above 20 copies held over 99% of molecules; naive, under 1%. Single-cell amounts of spiked Jurkat TCR RNA were reportedly detectable among roughly 950,000 naive cells. Sharing of a barcode by identical TCR molecules could cause highly expanded clone sizes to be underestimated.

In the sort, naive CD8 T cells were defined as CD8+CD4-CCR7+CD45RA+. V lost 3 bases, J lost 5 bases, and 16 bases lay in between. CDR3 size: 15 residues. The V gene's germline CDR1 is LNHDA and CDR2 SQIVND (reference sequence). TCRdb re-called the PCR reads with MiXCR, one entry per CDR3 protein. The profile shows over 300,000 distinct CDR3 sequences, under 25% of them singletons. The gene calls are TRBV19 and TRBJ1-2; D is uncertain. The TCR comes from a human donor in good health. Some libraries in this study had Jurkat cell RNA spiked in. The sequencing input was naive CD8+ T cells from blood, with Jurkat cell RNA spiked in. Subset in this sample: FACS-sorted CD8+CD4-CCR7+CD45RA+ naive T cells. In nucleotides, the CDR3 is TGTGCCAGTAGTATGATGTACACCGCTGAGTATGGCTACACCTTC. Amino acid sequence: CASSMMYTAEYGYTF.